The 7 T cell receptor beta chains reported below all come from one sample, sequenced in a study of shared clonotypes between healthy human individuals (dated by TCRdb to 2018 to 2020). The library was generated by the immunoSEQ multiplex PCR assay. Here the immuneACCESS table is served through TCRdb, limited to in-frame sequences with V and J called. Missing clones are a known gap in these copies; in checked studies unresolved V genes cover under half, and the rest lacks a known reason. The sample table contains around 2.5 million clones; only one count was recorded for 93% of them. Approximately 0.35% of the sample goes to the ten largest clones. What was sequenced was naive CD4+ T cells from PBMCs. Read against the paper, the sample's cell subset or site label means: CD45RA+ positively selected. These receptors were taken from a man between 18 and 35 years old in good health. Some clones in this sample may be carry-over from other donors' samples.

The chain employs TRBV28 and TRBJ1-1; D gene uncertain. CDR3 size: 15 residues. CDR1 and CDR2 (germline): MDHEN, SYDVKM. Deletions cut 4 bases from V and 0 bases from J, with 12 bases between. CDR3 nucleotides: TGTGCCAGCAGTTCGCCGGGGTACGTGAACACTGAAGCTTTCTTT. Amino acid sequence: CASSSPGYVNTEAFF. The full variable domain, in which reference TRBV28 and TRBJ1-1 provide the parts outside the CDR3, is DVKVTQSSRYLVKRTGEKVFLECVQDMDHENMFWYRQDPGLGLRLIYFSYDVKMKEKGDIPEGYSVSREKKERFSLILESASTNQTSMYLCASSSPGYVNTEAFFGQGTRLTVV.

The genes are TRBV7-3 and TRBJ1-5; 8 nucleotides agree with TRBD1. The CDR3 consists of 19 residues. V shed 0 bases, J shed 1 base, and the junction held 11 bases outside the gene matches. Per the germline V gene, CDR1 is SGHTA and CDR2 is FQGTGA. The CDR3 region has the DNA TGTGCCAGCAGCTTAACGCCGGACAGGGTCGTTGGGAGCAATCAGCCCCAGCATTTT. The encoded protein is CASSLTPDRVVGSNQPQHF.

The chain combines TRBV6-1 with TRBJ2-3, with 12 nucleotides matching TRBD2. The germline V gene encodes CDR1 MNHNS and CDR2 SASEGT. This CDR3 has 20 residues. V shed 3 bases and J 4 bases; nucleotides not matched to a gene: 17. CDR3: CASSEFVSASGRAVADTQYF. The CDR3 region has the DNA TGTGCCAGCAGTGAGTTCGTATCTGCTAGCGGGAGGGCTGTCGCAGATACGCAGTATTTT.

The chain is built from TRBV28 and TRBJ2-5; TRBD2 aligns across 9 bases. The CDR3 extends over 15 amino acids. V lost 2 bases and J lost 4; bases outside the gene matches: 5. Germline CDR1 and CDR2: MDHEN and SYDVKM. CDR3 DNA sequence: TGTGCCAGCAGTTTACTGCGGGAGGGCCTAGAGACCCAGTACTTC. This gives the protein CASSLLREGLETQYF.

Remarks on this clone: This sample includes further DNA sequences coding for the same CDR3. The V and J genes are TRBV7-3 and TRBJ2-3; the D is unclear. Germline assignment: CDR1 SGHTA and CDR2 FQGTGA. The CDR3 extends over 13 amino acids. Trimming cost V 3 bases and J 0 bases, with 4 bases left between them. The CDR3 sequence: CASSLSSTDTQYF. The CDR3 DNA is TGTGCCAGCAGCTTGTCTAGCACAGATACGCAGTATTTT.

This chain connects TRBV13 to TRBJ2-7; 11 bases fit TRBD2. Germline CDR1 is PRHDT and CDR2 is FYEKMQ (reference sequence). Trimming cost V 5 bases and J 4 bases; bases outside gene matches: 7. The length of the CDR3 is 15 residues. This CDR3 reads CASSPTSGSVYEQYF. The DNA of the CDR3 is TGTGCCAGCAGCCCCACTAGCGGGAGCGTTTACGAGCAGTACTTC.

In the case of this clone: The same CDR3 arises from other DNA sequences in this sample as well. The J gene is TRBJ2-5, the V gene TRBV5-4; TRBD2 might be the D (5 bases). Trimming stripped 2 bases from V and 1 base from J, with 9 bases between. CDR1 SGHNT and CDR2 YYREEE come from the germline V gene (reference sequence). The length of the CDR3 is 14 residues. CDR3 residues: CASSFKSGQETQYF. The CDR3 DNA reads TGTGCCAGCAGCTTTAAGAGCGGCCAAGAGACCCAGTACTTC.